Shown below are 22 T cell receptor beta chains from a single sample sequenced in a study of cytomegalovirus exposure and HLA in healthy donors. PCR was performed using 60 Vbeta and 13 Jbeta primers. The repertoire was sequenced with immunoSEQ multiplex PCR; TCRdb's copy has only in-frame clones and lacks some. In the table there are 200,000 to 300,000 clones, 80% to 90% of which are singletons. Sequencing input: PBMCs. These TCRs come from a woman between 40 and 55 years old in good health and CMV-seropositive.

The rearrangement joins TRBV4-2 to TRBJ2-1; D may be TRBD2 (7 bases). Germline CDR1 and CDR2: LGHNA and YNFKEQ. The CDR3 consists of 17 residues. Trimming removed 3 bases at V and 7 bases at J, with 22 bases between. CDR3 DNA: TGTGCCAGCAGCCAGGGCGGGCAATTGAAGGGGGGGAATGAGCAGTTCTTC. Translation gives CASSQGGQLKGGNEQFF.

This rearrangement joins TRBV13 to TRBJ2-1, with 7 bases identical to TRBD2. The CDR3 consists of 17 residues. Per the germline V gene, CDR1 is PRHDT and CDR2 is FYEKMQ (reference sequence). After removal of 2 bases from V and 2 bases from J, the junction contained 9 bases not matched to a gene. This chain's CDR3 is CASSLKSSGGTYNEQFF. The CDR3 DNA reads TGTGCCAGCAGCTTAAAGTCTAGCGGTGGCACCTACAATGAGCAGTTCTTC.

The chain employs TRBV27 and TRBJ1-1; D unclear. V was shortened by 2 bases and J by 0 bases, with 13 bases between the two germline ends. The germline V gene encodes CDR1 MNHEY and CDR2 SMNVEV (reference sequence). The CDR3 length is 16 residues. CDR3 in amino acids: CASSLGQVPMNTEAFF. CDR3 DNA sequence: TGTGCCAGCAGTTTAGGGCAGGTCCCAATGAACACTGAAGCTTTCTTT.

This chain connects TRBV4-3 to TRBJ2-3, with 11 bases matching TRBD2. This CDR3 contains 15 residues. The ends lost 4 bases at V and 2 bases at J; junction bases unmatched: 2. Germline V lookup: CDR1 LGHNA, CDR2 YSLEER. The CDR3 is CASSPLAGVTDTQYF. For the CDR3, the DNA is TGCGCCAGCAGCCCACTAGCGGGAGTCACAGATACGCAGTATTTT.

The rearrangement links TRBV10-3 to TRBJ2-2, with 8 bases matching TRBD2. Germline V gene data show CDR1 as ENHRY and CDR2 as SYGVKD. The J segment lost 1 base and the V segment lost 3 bases, leaving 7 bases of the junction unmatched. The CDR3 extends over 17 amino acids. This CDR3 is CAISETGSGKNTGELFF. For the CDR3, the DNA is TGTGCCATCAGTGAAACCGGTAGCGGGAAGAACACCGGGGAGCTGTTTTTT.

Turning to this clone: One end of the junction fails to match germline, which may point to a read error. This rearrangement joins TRBV7-9 to TRBJ2-3, with D possibly TRBD2 on 6 matching bases. The CDR3 covers 16 residues. Germline-derived CDR1 and CDR2 are SEHNR and FQNEAQ (reference sequence). Written as DNA, the CDR3 is TGTTCCAGCAGCTTAGCTCCGGGACTTAGCACAGATACGCAGTATTTT. Its protein is CSSSLAPGLSTDTQYF.

A note on this clone: The sample carries other DNA sequences with the same CDR3. The gene calls are TRBV6-5 and TRBJ1-2, with D perhaps TRBD1 (5 bases). Trimming shortened V by 5 bases and J by 2 bases, and 12 bases separated the two germline ends. CDR1 and CDR2 from the germline V gene are MNHEY and SVGAGI. The CDR3 extends over 14 amino acids. The CDR3 spells CASSRDSLNYGYTF. The CDR3 DNA reads as TGTGCCAGCAGTCGAGACAGCCTAAACTATGGCTACACCTTC.

The V and J genes are TRBV7-6 and TRBJ2-3, with a tentative D call TRBD1 (7 bases). CDR3 length: 18 amino acids. The V gene's germline CDR1 is SGHVS and CDR2 FNYEAQ. V lost 1 base to trimming and J lost 2 bases, with 19 bases between them. Here the CDR3 reads CASSLGRTGLPSTDTQYF. CDR3 DNA sequence: TGTGCCAGCAGCTTAGGCCGGACAGGACTACCCTCCACAGATACGCAGTATTTT.

J is TRBJ2-1 and V is TRBV9, with TRBD2 identical over 7 bases. The CDR3 loop spans 20 amino acids. V lost 3 bases to trimming and J lost 0 bases; unmatched junction nucleotides: 18. Germline V gene sequence: CDR1 SGDLS, CDR2 YYNGEE. The chain's CDR3 is CASSANGLDYSPDSYNEQFF. The CDR3 DNA reads as TGTGCCAGCAGCGCAAACGGACTAGATTACTCTCCAGACTCCTACAATGAGCAGTTCTTC.

The V call is TRBV30, the J call TRBJ2-1, with D hard to call. Per the germline V gene, CDR1 is GTSNPN and CDR2 is SVGIG (reference sequence). Trimming pared 0 bases from V and 8 bases from J, leaving 8 bases between. This CDR3 has 12 residues. The chain's CDR3 is CAWSVPVHEQFF. DNA of the CDR3: TGTGCCTGGAGTGTACCGGTCCATGAGCAGTTCTTC.

The chain links TRBV28 to TRBJ2-5; a weak D match, TRBD1 (6 bases). The CDR3 totals 13 residues. Germline-derived CDR1 and CDR2 are MDHEN and SYDVKM. The germline V and J ends were trimmed by 6 bases and 4 bases, with 12 bases remaining between them. This CDR3 is CASRIQGAETQYF. DNA for the CDR3: TGTGCCAGCAGAATACAGGGTGCAGAGACCCAGTACTTC.

This chain uses TRBV9 with TRBJ2-7, with TRBD2 as a possible D gene (5 bases). The CDR3 covers 15 residues. CDR1 and CDR2 (germline): SGDLS, YYNGEE. V gave up 4 bases and J gave up 2 bases, with 16 bases separating them. CDR3 amino acids: CASSFAAGPAYEQYF. The DNA of the CDR3 is TGTGCCAGCAGCTTCGCGGCGGGCCCTGCCTACGAGCAGTACTTC. The variable domain in full, with the rest retrieved from reference TRBV9 and TRBJ2-7, is DSGVTQTPKHLITATGQRVTLRCSPRSGDLSVYWYQQSLDQGLQFLIQYYNGEERAKGNILERFSAQQFPDLHSELNLSSLELGDSALYFCASSFAAGPAYEQYFGPGTRLTVT.

The J gene is TRBJ2-4, the V gene TRBV11-2; the D gene is possibly TRBD2 (6 bases). Germline CDR1 reads SGHAT; CDR2 reads FQNNGV. CDR3 length: 14 amino acids. The ends were cut back, 3 bases at V and 2 bases at J, with 8 bases in the middle. CDR3 DNA: TGTGCCAGCAGCTTCGGGGGAACCAAAAACATTCAGTACTTC. Amino acids: CASSFGGTKNIQYF.

J is TRBJ1-2 and V is TRBV27, with D unresolved. The germline V gene has CDR1 MNHEY and CDR2 SMNVEV (reference sequence). CDR3 size: 14 residues. V lost 6 bases, J lost 5 bases, and 16 bases lay in between. The CDR3 region is CASRDGGEAYGYTF. For the CDR3, the DNA is TGTGCCAGCAGGGACGGAGGAGAGGCTTATGGCTACACCTTC.

The chain couples TRBV28 to TRBJ2-7; a weak D match, TRBD2 (6 bases). The CDR3 is made up of 14 amino acids. The V gene lost 2 bases and the J gene lost 2 bases, with 10 bases spanning the gap. The V gene's germline CDR1 is MDHEN and CDR2 SYDVKM. CDR3 loop: CASSLASETYEQYF. The DNA for the CDR3 is TGTGCCAGCAGTTTAGCTAGCGAAACCTACGAGCAGTACTTC.

The chain couples TRBV28 to TRBJ2-2; TRBD2 agrees at 8 bases. This CDR3 region has 15 residues. Germline-derived CDR1 and CDR2 are MDHEN and SYDVKM. V gave up 5 bases and J gave up 3 bases; unmatched junction bases: 5. In DNA, the CDR3 is TGTGCCAGCAGTCCGGGAGGGCCGGACACCGGGGAGCTGTTTTTT. It translates to CASSPGGPDTGELFF.

The chain has TRBV7-6 and TRBJ2-7; D call uncertain. Trimming removed 1 base at V and 6 bases at J, with 10 bases between. There are 13 residues in the CDR3. The germline CDR1 and CDR2 sequences are SGHVS and FNYEAQ. The DNA of the CDR3 is TGTGCCAGCAGCTTAGGGGCGTCCCCCGAGCAGTACTTC. This sequence encodes CASSLGASPEQYF.

The rearrangement joins TRBV7-2 to TRBJ1-5; D is undetermined. CDR1 SGHTA and CDR2 FQGNSA come from the germline V gene. The germline V and J ends were trimmed by 2 bases and 2 bases, with 7 bases remaining between them. The CDR3 is 14 amino acids. The CDR3 nucleotides read TGTGCCAGCAGCTTAATAGAGGGCAATCAGCCCCAGCATTTT. Protein: CASSLIEGNQPQHF.

This chain uses TRBV5-6 with TRBJ1-3; 7 bases line up with TRBD1. Germline loops: CDR1 SGHDT, CDR2 YYEEEE. This CDR3 has 15 residues. Losses at the gene ends were 6 bases for V and 0 bases for J; bases not matched to a gene: 6. The CDR3, as DNA: TGTGCCAGCACCTTAGGGACAGTCTCTGGAAACACCATATATTTT. The encoded protein is CASTLGTVSGNTIYF.

The rearrangement uses TRBV5-1 and TRBJ2-7; 14 bases agree with TRBD2. CDR1 is SGHRS and CDR2 is YFSETQ in the germline V gene. Unmatched junction bases numbered 6, after V lost 4 bases and J lost 0 bases. The CDR3 is 17 residues long. DNA of the CDR3: TGCGCCAGCAGCCGTGGGACTAGCGGGAGCCCCTCCTACGAGCAGTACTTC. Its protein product is CASSRGTSGSPSYEQYF.

The J gene is TRBJ1-2, the V gene TRBV6-5; 10 bases align to TRBD1. This CDR3 is 13 amino acids long. Germline-derived CDR1 and CDR2 are MNHEY and SVGAGI. Trimming cost V 11 bases and J 4 bases; bases outside gene matches: 7. This CDR3 reads CACKRTGGYGYTF. CDR3 DNA: TGTGCCTGCAAAAGGACAGGGGGCTATGGCTACACCTTC.

CDR3 in amino acids: CASSLSLIGYEQYF. The CDR3 DNA sequence: TGTGCCAGCAGCTTGTCCCTAATCGGGTACGAGCAGTACTTC. The rearrangement links TRBV5-6 to TRBJ2-7; unclear D gene. Trimming took off 1 base at V and 4 bases at J, with 12 bases between the two ends. This CDR3 region has 14 residues. Germline V gene sequence: CDR1 SGHDT, CDR2 YYEEEE.